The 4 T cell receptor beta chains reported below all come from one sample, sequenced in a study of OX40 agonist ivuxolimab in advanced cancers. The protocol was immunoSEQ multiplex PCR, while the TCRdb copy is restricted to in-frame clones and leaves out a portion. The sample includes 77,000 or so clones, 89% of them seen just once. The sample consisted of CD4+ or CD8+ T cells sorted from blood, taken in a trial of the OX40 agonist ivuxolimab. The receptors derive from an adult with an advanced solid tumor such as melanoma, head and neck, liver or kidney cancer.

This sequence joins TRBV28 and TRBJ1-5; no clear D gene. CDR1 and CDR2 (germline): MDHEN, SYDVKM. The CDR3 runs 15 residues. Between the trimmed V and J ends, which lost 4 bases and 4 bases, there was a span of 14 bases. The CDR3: CASSSTRLPNQPQHF. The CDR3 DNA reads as TGTGCCAGCAGTTCGACACGGTTACCAAATCAGCCCCAGCATTTT.

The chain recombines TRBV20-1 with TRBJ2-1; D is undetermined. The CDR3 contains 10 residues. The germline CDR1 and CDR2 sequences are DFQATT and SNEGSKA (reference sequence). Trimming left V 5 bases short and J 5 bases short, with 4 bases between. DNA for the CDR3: TGCAGTGCTGACGACAATGAGCAGTTCTTC. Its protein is CSADDNEQFF.

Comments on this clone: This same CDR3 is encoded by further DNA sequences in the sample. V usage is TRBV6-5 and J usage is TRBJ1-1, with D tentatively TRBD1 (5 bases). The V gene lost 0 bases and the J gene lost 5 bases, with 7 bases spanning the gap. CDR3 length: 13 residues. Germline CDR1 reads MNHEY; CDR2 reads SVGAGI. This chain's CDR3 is CASSYSRGTEAFF. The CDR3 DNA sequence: TGTGCCAGCAGTTACTCGAGGGGTACTGAAGCTTTCTTT.

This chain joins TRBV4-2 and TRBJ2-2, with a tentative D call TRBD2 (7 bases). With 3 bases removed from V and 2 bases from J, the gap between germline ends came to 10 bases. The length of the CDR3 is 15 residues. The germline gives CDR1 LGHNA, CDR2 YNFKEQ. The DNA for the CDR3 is TGTGCCAGCAGCCACCGGGGGGCCAACACCGGGGAGCTGTTTTTT. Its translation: CASSHRGANTGELFF.